The present T cell receptor beta chain was sequenced within a study of blood T cell repertoires in COVID-19. On the study more broadly: Sites across the United States, Italy and Spain contributed samples from acute and convalescent COVID-19. In each case, the material was cDNA or gDNA derived from T cells, B-cell-depleted T cells, or PBMCs.

This CDR3 is 13 amino acids long. V lost 6 bases and J 0 bases, leaving 11 bases between the germline ends. CDR1 and CDR2 (germline): SQVTM, ANQGSEA. Per the authors' pipeline: Quantification of nucleated cells was approximated via reference gene primer amplification. Measured with immunoSEQ multiplex PCR; TCRdb has only the in-frame clones, and not every one. V and J calls and clone size are copied from that table; D and trimming were computed from the DNA. The sample holds about 150,000 clones, around nine tenths seen once. The V call is TRBV29-1, the J call TRBJ1-1; a possible D gene is TRBD1 (5 bases). The receptor was isolated from a woman in her sixties or seventies with acute or convalescent COVID-19. Material for sequencing was peripheral blood. DNA for the CDR3: TGCAGCGTCTCGACAGTTATGAACACTGAAGCTTTCTTT. It specifies CSVSTVMNTEAFF.